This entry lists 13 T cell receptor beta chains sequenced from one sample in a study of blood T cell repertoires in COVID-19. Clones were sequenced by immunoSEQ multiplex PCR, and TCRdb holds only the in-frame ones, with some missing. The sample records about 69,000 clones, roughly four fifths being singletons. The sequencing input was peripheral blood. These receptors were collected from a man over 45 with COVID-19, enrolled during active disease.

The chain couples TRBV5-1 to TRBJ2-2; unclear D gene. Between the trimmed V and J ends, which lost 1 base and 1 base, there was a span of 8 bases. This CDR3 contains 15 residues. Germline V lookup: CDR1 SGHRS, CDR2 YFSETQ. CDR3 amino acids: CASSLLNGNTGELFF. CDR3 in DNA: TGCGCCAGCAGCTTGCTGAACGGGAACACCGGGGAGCTGTTTTTT.

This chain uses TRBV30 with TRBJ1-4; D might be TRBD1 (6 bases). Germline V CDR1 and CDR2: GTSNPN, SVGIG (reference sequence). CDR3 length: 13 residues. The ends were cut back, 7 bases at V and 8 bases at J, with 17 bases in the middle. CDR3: CAYQQGPGEKLFF. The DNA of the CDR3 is TGTGCCTATCAACAGGGACCAGGAGAAAAACTGTTTTTT.

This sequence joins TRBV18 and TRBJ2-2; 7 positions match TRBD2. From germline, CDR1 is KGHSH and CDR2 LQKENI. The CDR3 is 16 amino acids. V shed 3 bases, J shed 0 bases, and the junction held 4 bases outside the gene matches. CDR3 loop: CASSPPGGTNTGELFF. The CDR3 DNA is TGTGCCAGCTCACCTCCCGGGGGGACGAACACCGGGGAGCTGTTTTTT.

The CDR3 spells CASRGDITYNEQFF. The CDR3 DNA follows: TGTGCCAGCAGGGGGGACATCACCTACAATGAGCAGTTCTTC. The J gene is TRBJ2-1, the V gene TRBV6-5; D possibly corresponds to TRBD1 (6 bases). This CDR3 contains 14 residues. V was trimmed by 6 bases and J by 2 bases, leaving 11 bases between them. Germline V CDR1 and CDR2: MNHEY, SVGAGI.

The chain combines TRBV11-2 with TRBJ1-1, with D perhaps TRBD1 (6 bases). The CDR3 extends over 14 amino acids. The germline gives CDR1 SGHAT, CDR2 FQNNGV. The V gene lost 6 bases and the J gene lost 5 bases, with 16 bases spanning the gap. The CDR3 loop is CASRIQGLGTEAFF. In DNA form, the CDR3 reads TGTGCCAGCAGAATACAGGGTTTAGGAACTGAAGCTTTCTTT.

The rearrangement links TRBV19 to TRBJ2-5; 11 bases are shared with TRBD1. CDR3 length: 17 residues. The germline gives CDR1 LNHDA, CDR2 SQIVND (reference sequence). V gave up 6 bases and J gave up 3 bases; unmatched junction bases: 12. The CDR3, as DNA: TGTGCCAGTAGCGTTTTAGGTGGACAGGGGGCCGAAGAGACCCAGTACTTC. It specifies CASSVLGGQGAEETQYF. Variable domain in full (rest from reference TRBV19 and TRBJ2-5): DGGITQSPKYLFRKEGQNVTLSCEQNLNHDAMYWYRQDPGQGLRLIYYSQIVNDFQKGDIAEGYSVSREKKESFPLTVTSAQKNPTAFYLCASSVLGGQGAEETQYFGPGTRLLVL.

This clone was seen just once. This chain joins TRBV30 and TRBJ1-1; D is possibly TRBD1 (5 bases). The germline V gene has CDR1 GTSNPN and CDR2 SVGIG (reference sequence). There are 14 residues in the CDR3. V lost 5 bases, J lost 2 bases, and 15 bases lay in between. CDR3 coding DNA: TGTGCCTGGGATCCGTTCACAGGAAACACTGAAGCTTTCTTT. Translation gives CAWDPFTGNTEAFF.

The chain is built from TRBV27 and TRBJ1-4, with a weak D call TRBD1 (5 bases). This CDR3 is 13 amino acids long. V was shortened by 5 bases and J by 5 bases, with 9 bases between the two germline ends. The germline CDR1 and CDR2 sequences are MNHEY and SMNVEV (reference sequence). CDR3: CASSGALNEKLFF. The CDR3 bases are TGTGCCAGCAGTGGGGCTCTAAATGAAAAACTGTTTTTT.

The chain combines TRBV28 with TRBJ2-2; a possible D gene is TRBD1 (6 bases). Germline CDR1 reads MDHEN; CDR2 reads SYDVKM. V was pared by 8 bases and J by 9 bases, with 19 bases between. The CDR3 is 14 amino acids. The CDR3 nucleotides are TGTGCCAGCCTTTCTCCTACAGGGCACAGGGAGCTGTTTTTT. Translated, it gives CASLSPTGHRELFF. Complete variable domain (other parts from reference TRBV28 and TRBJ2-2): DVKVTQSSRYLVKRTGEKVFLECVQDMDHENMFWYRQDPGLGLRLIYFSYDVKMKEKGDIPEGYSVSREKKERFSLILESASTNQTSMYLCASLSPTGHRELFFGEGSRLTVL.

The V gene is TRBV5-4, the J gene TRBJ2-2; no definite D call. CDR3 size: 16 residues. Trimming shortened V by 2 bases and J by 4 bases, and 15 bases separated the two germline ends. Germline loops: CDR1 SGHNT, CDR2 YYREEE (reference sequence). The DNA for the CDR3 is TGTGCCAGCAGCTTAGCCACGGGTCGTGGCACCGGGGAGCTGTTTTTT. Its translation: CASSLATGRGTGELFF.

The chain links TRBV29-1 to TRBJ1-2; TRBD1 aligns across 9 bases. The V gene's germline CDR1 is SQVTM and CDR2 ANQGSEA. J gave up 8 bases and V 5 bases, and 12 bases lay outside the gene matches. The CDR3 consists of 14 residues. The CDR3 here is CSVFESRDRDGYTF. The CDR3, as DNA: TGCAGCGTTTTCGAGTCTAGGGACAGGGACGGCTACACCTTC.

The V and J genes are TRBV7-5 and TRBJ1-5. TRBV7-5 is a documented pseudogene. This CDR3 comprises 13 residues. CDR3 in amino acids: CARDDGSNQPQHF. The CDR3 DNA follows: TGTGCCAGAGACGACGGGAGCAATCAGCCCCAGCATTTT.

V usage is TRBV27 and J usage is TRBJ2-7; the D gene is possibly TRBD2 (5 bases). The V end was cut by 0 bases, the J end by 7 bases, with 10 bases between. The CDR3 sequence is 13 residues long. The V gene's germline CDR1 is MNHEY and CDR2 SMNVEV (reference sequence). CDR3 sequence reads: CASSLSGGREQYF. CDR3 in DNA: TGTGCCAGCAGTTTATCAGGCGGGCGTGAGCAGTACTTC.